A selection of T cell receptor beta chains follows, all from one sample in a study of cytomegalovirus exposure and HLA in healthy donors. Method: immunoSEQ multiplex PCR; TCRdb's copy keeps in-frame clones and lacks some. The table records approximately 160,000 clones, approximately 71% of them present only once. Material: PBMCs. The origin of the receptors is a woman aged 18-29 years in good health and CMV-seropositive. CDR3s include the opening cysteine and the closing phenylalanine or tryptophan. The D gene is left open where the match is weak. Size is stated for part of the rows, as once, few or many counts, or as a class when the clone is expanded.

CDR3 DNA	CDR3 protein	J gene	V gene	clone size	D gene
TGCGCCAGCAGCTTGGGGGACAGTCCAGCCTACAATGAGCAGTTCTTC	CASSLGDSPAYNEQFF	TRBJ2-1	TRBV5-1	-	TRBD1
TGCAGCGTTGAAGACACAGGTGGGGCCAACGTCCTGACTTTC	CSVEDTGGANVLTF	TRBJ2-6	TRBV29-1	-	-
TGTGCCAGCGTAGGGACAGAACAAGAGACCCAGTACTTC	CASVGTEQETQYF	TRBJ2-5	TRBV6-6	once	TRBD1
TGCGCCAGCAGCCAAGATCAGCGGGGGGGCAACATTCAGTACTTC	CASSQDQRGGNIQYF	TRBJ2-4	TRBV4-1	-	TRBD2
TGTGCCAGCAGCCACCTGACAGGGGGGTCCTATAATTCACCCCTCCACTTT	CASSHLTGGSYNSPLHF	TRBJ1-6	TRBV14	-	TRBD1
TGCGCCAGCAGCTTTGAGAGGGGGCCTCGAGATACGCAGTATTTT	CASSFERGPRDTQYF	TRBJ2-3	TRBV5-1	-	TRBD1
TGTGCCAGCAGATTATCTAGCGGGAACACCGGGGAGCTGTTTTTT	CASRLSSGNTGELFF	TRBJ2-2	TRBV6-1	-	TRBD2
TGTGCCAGCAGCCCCCGGGGCCGACAGGGGGCCAACTCTGGAAACACCATATATTTT	CASSPRGRQGANSGNTIYF	TRBJ1-3	TRBV21-1	-	-
TGTGCCAGCAGCTTAGTGGTAGAGAGTCAAGAGACCCAGTACTTC	CASSLVVESQETQYF	TRBJ2-5	TRBV7-2	-	-
TGTGCCAGCAGTTACTCCTGGACCGAGGGATACGAGCAGTACTTC	CASSYSWTEGYEQYF	TRBJ2-7	TRBV6-5	-	-
TGTGCCAGCAGTACCCACTCGACAGGTTCCTACGAGCAGTACTTC	CASSTHSTGSYEQYF	TRBJ2-7	TRBV27	-	-